This paragraph covers one T cell receptor (beta chain) sequence. CD8 cells regarded as naive lacked CD45RO, were positively chosen for CCR7, and omitted terminally differentiated effector memory CD45RA+ cells. The data were obtained in a study of shared clonotypes between healthy human individuals. The protocol was immunoSEQ multiplex PCR, while the TCRdb copy is restricted to in-frame clones and leaves out a portion. The sample consists of about 2.1 million clones, about 93% of them appearing once. CDR3 size: 13 residues. Germline V gene data show CDR1 as SGHKS and CDR2 as YYEKEE (reference sequence). V lost 2 bases and J lost 3, with 9 bases in between.

Material for sequencing was naive CD8+ T cells from PBMCs. The sequence was obtained from a young man in good health. Some clones in this sample may be carry-over from other donors' samples. V and J are TRBV5-5 and TRBJ2-7; D is uncertain. CDR3: CASSFPRDYEQYF. CDR3 nucleotides: TGTGCCAGCAGCTTCCCAAGGGACTACGAGCAGTACTTC.